The 25 T cell receptor beta chains below all came from one sample that was sequenced in a study of cytomegalovirus exposure and HLA in healthy donors. Measured with immunoSEQ multiplex PCR; TCRdb has only the in-frame clones, and not every one. Among about 360,000 clones, 75% to 90% were seen once, and the ten largest hold roughly 0.83%. Sequenced input: PBMCs. Every receptor here comes from a woman between 18 and 30 years old in good health and CMV-seronegative.

This rearrangement joins TRBV28 to TRBJ2-1, with 8 bases aligning to TRBD2. Trimming cost V 2 bases and J 7 bases; bases outside gene matches: 7. Germline V CDR1 and CDR2: MDHEN, SYDVKM. The CDR3 extends over 15 amino acids. CDR3 nucleotide sequence: TGTGCCAGCAGTTTAATATCGGGGGGGCGGAATGAGCAGTTCTTC. It specifies CASSLISGGRNEQFF.

The V and J genes are TRBV30 and TRBJ1-2, with D uncertain. CDR1 and CDR2 from the germline V gene are GTSNPN and SVGIG (reference sequence). V gave up 3 bases and J gave up 8 bases, with 10 bases separating them. This CDR3 has 11 residues. CDR3 nucleotides: TGTGCCTGGAGCCCACCAGGCGGCTACACCTTC. The encoded protein is CAWSPPGGYTF.

The chain carries TRBV11-2 and TRBJ2-1; 7 nucleotides align to TRBD2. Trimming removed 8 bases from V and 9 bases from J; junction bases left unmatched: 13. Per germline, CDR1 SGHAT and CDR2 FQNNGV. The CDR3 is made up of 14 amino acids. CDR3 nucleotide sequence: TGTGCCAGCGGACGACCAGCGGGAATGCCTGAGCAGTTCTTC. It codes for CASGRPAGMPEQFF.

V is TRBV5-1 and J is TRBJ1-1, with D possibly TRBD1 on 5 matching bases. V was clipped by 2 bases and J by 7 bases, with 12 bases between them. Germline CDR1 is SGHRS and CDR2 is YFSETQ. The CDR3 is 13 residues long. The CDR3 DNA is TGCGCCAGCAGCTTAGGGGAAAGGGGTGAAGCTTTCTTT. It is translated as CASSLGERGEAFF.

This clone was seen just once. The chain couples TRBV7-9 to TRBJ2-2; the match to TRBD2 covers 8 bases. Germline CDR1 reads SEHNR; CDR2 reads FQNEAQ (reference sequence). CDR3 length: 15 amino acids. Trimming removed 8 bases from V and 3 bases from J; junction bases left unmatched: 8. The CDR3 reads CASRIAGPDTGELFF. The CDR3 bases are TGTGCCAGCCGGATAGCGGGACCCGACACCGGGGAGCTGTTTTTT.

V and J are TRBV28 and TRBJ1-1, with unresolved D. The germline V and J ends were trimmed by 5 bases and 3 bases, with 13 bases remaining between them. This CDR3 is 14 amino acids long. The germline V gene encodes CDR1 MDHEN and CDR2 SYDVKM. The CDR3: CASSPLYVHTEAFF. The CDR3 nucleotides are TGTGCCAGCAGTCCCCTATACGTACACACTGAAGCTTTCTTT.

The V and J genes are TRBV28 and TRBJ2-3; perhaps TRBD2 as D (6 bases). V was shortened by 6 bases and J by 0 bases, with 25 bases between the two germline ends. Germline V gene data show CDR1 as MDHEN and CDR2 as SYDVKM. The CDR3 runs to 19 residues. In DNA form, the CDR3 reads TGTGCCAGCAGCCCCGTGCTCGGTCAGCGGGCCACTAGCACAGATACGCAGTATTTT. Translated: CASSPVLGQRATSTDTQYF.

This clone showed up just once. The V and J genes are TRBV18 and TRBJ1-1; 9 bases match TRBD1. CDR1 is KGHSH, CDR2 LQKENI, per germline. After removal of 3 bases from V and 8 bases from J, the junction contained 10 bases not matched to a gene. The CDR3 loop spans 15 amino acids. CDR3 sequence (DNA): TGTGCCAGCTCACCCAACCCCAGGGACAGGGCGGAAGCTTTCTTT. Translation: CASSPNPRDRAEAFF.

This chain joins TRBV27 and TRBJ2-1, with D possibly matching TRBD2 (6 bases). Trimming cost V 6 bases and J 4 bases, with 16 bases left between them. CDR1 is MNHEY and CDR2 is SMNVEV in the germline V gene (reference sequence). This CDR3 is built from 15 residues. The CDR3 protein is CASSRKGGGYNEQFF. The CDR3 bases are TGTGCCAGCAGCCGAAAGGGTGGGGGGTACAATGAGCAGTTCTTC.

The chain is built from TRBV19 and TRBJ1-5; D uncertain. The CDR3 length is 13 residues. Trimming shortened V by 5 bases and J by 4 bases, and 9 bases separated the two germline ends. Germline V gene lookup returns CDR1 LNHDA and CDR2 SQIVND (reference sequence). CDR3 sequence (DNA): TGTGCCAGTAGTGTTTCCTTAAATCAGCCCCAGCATTTT. Its translation is CASSVSLNQPQHF. Full variable domain (outside the CDR3, taken from reference TRBV19 and TRBJ1-5): DGGITQSPKYLFRKEGQNVTLSCEQNLNHDAMYWYRQDPGQGLRLIYYSQIVNDFQKGDIAEGYSVSREKKESFPLTVTSAQKNPTAFYLCASSVSLNQPQHFGDGTRLSIL.

V usage is TRBV7-2 and J usage is TRBJ2-1; TRBD2 aligns across 8 bases. This CDR3 spans 17 amino acids. Per germline, CDR1 SGHTA and CDR2 FQGNSA. Losses at the gene ends were 5 bases for V and 6 bases for J; bases not matched to a gene: 15. The CDR3 bases are TGTGCCAGCAGCCCACCTGTTGGGACTAGATCCGGCAATGAGCAGTTCTTC. Residues: CASSPPVGTRSGNEQFF.

The chain carries TRBV5-1 and TRBJ2-7; no reliable D call. The V end was cut by 4 bases, the J end by 3 bases, with 8 bases between. The CDR3 is 12 residues long. Per the germline V gene, CDR1 is SGHRS and CDR2 is YFSETQ. CDR3 sequence reads: CASSPNYYEQYF. The CDR3 nucleotides read TGCGCCAGCAGCCCGAACTACTACGAGCAGTACTTC.

The V gene is TRBV7-9, the J gene TRBJ2-1, with D possibly being TRBD2 (6 bases). V was cut by 5 bases and J by 0 bases, with 17 bases left in between. The germline CDR1 and CDR2 sequences are SEHNR and FQNEAQ (reference sequence). The CDR3 length is 17 residues. As DNA, the CDR3 is TGTGCCAGCAGCGCTGGGGACTCGCGAAGCTCCTACAATGAGCAGTTCTTC. It is translated as CASSAGDSRSSYNEQFF. The full variable domain, completed using reference TRBV7-9 and TRBJ2-1, is DTGVSQNPRHKITKRGQNVTFRCDPISEHNRLYWYRQTLGQGPEFLTYFQNEAQLEKSRLLSDRFSAERPKGSFSTLEIQRTEQGDSAMYLCASSAGDSRSSYNEQFFGPGTRLTVL.

The chain has TRBV4-1 and TRBJ2-5; 7 bases match TRBD1. The CDR3 consists of 17 residues. Germline loops: CDR1 MGHRA, CDR2 YSYEKL. V lost 4 bases to trimming and J lost 5 bases; unmatched junction nucleotides: 16. Written as DNA, the CDR3 is TGCGCCAGCAGCCTTAGTCAAGTGACAGGGCATCAGGAGACCCAGTACTTC. It translates to CASSLSQVTGHQETQYF.

J is TRBJ2-1 and V is TRBV9; D gene unclear. Looked up from germline, CDR1 is SGDLS and CDR2 is YYNGEE. V was clipped by 0 bases and J by 9 bases, with 13 bases between them. This CDR3 region has 14 residues. Written as DNA, the CDR3 is TGTGCCAGCAGCGTAGTCGAGGCCGAAGGTGAGCAGTTCTTC. Translated: CASSVVEAEGEQFF.

The chain links TRBV27 to TRBJ1-4; TRBD1 matches at 8 bases. With V trimmed by 8 bases and J by 3 bases, 8 bases remained unmatched. The CDR3 consists of 15 residues. Germline values: CDR1 MNHEY, CDR2 SMNVEV (reference sequence). In nucleotides, the CDR3 is TGTGCCAGCCGTCCCGGGACAGGACCTAATGAAAAACTGTTTTTT. This sequence encodes CASRPGTGPNEKLFF.

The chain recombines TRBV18 with TRBJ2-1, with 9 nucleotides matching TRBD2. V shed 3 bases, J shed 2 bases, and the junction held 5 bases outside the gene matches. Looked up from germline, CDR1 is KGHSH and CDR2 is LQKENI. The CDR3 runs 16 residues. DNA of the CDR3: TGTGCCAGCTCACCTCTGACTAGCGGAACCTACAATGAGCAGTTCTTC. Translating it yields CASSPLTSGTYNEQFF.

The V and J genes are TRBV28 and TRBJ2-7, with D possibly matching TRBD1 (6 bases). The CDR3 contains 16 residues. Germline V lookup: CDR1 MDHEN, CDR2 SYDVKM. CDR3 coding DNA: TGTCCGAGGGGGTATCAGACCCCCCTCAGGTCCTACGAGCAGTACTTC. It encodes CPRGYQTPLRSYEQYF.

The V and J genes are TRBV10-3 and TRBJ2-1, with D possibly TRBD2 on 6 matching bases. V lost 0 bases to trimming and J lost 7 bases, with 13 bases between them. The germline CDR1 and CDR2 sequences are ENHRY and SYGVKD. This CDR3 spans 15 amino acids. The CDR3 loop reads CAISESRQEGNEQFF. CDR3 nucleotides: TGTGCCATCAGTGAGTCAAGGCAGGAGGGGAATGAGCAGTTCTTC.

The V and J genes are TRBV2 and TRBJ2-1, with a weak D call TRBD1 (6 bases). The CDR3 is 12 residues long. Germline V lookup: CDR1 SNHLY, CDR2 FYNNEI. V gave up 5 bases and J gave up 6 bases, with 8 bases separating them. The DNA of the CDR3 is TGTGCCAGCAGTACAGGGCGCAATGAGCAGTTCTTC. This gives the protein CASSTGRNEQFF.

The V call is TRBV7-9, the J call TRBJ2-7; possibly TRBD2 for D (5 bases). This CDR3 contains 15 residues. Trimming left V 2 bases short and J 2 bases short, with 13 bases between. Germline values: CDR1 SEHNR, CDR2 FQNEAQ (reference sequence). This CDR3 reads CASSLTRSGTYEQYF. The CDR3, as DNA: TGTGCCAGCAGCTTAACGCGGAGCGGAACCTACGAGCAGTACTTC.

This chain uses TRBV5-6 with TRBJ2-7; D remains unclear. The CDR3 contains 11 residues. Per the germline V gene, CDR1 is SGHDT and CDR2 is YYEEEE. Trimming left V 2 bases short and J 3 bases short, with 3 bases between. CDR3 region: CASSFGYEQYF. CDR3 nucleotides: TGTGCCAGCAGCTTCGGCTACGAGCAGTACTTC.

The rearrangement joins TRBV6-1 to TRBJ1-2; 8 nucleotides align to TRBD1. The V segment lost 2 bases and the J segment 5 bases; nucleotides outside the gene matches: 19. This CDR3 is 19 amino acids long. CDR1 MNHNS and CDR2 SASEGT come from the germline V gene. DNA of the CDR3: TGTGCCAGCAGTGAAAAGCGCCCTTTCTTGACAGGGGCGTCATATGGCTACACCTTC. This encodes CASSEKRPFLTGASYGYTF.

This clone has a single count. The rearrangement links TRBV2 to TRBJ2-1; D perhaps matches TRBD1 (6 bases). Germline V gives CDR1 SNHLY, CDR2 FYNNEI. Trimming took off 6 bases at V and 3 bases at J, with 9 bases between the two ends. The CDR3 sequence is 13 residues long. CDR3 in DNA: TGTGCCAGCAGCGGGACATACTACAATGAGCAGTTCTTC. Its translation: CASSGTYYNEQFF.

The rearrangement links TRBV4-1 to TRBJ1-4; the D is unclear. The CDR3 extends over 14 amino acids. Trimming left V 4 bases short and J 8 bases short, with 14 bases between. CDR1 is MGHRA and CDR2 is YSYEKL in the germline V gene. The CDR3 is CASSLTPLGEKLFF. CDR3 DNA sequence: TGCGCCAGCAGCCTTACACCACTCGGGGAAAAACTGTTTTTT.